The T cell receptor (beta chain) described here comes from a study of T cells after somatic rescue of genetic block. The repertoire was sequenced with immunoSEQ multiplex PCR; TCRdb's copy has only in-frame clones and lacks some. The data contain 70,000 or so clones, around 92% of them singletons. The CDR3 runs to 18 residues. Germline CDR1 and CDR2: MNHNS and SASEGT. V dropped 0 bases and J dropped 6; count of bases not matched to a gene: 15. The rearrangement links TRBV6-1 to TRBJ2-7; 9 bases are shared with TRBD1. The clonotype was recovered from a man aged 40-55 years. Sequenced: peripheral blood mononuclear cells (PBMCs). In nucleotides, the CDR3 is TGTGCCAGCAGTGAAGCGATTCTCCCGGGACAGGGACTCGGCGAGCAGTACTTC. Translating gives CASSEAILPGQGLGEQYF.